This TCR beta chain came from a study of T cell changes during pregnancy in multiple sclerosis. Sequencing used immunoSEQ multiplex PCR; TCRdb keeps in-frame clones, though not all of them. The sample contains tens of thousands of clones, approximately 90% of which appear only once. Germline V CDR1 and CDR2: GTSNPN, SVGIG (reference sequence). V shed 7 bases, J shed 0 bases, and the junction held 11 bases outside the gene matches. The CDR3 spans 15 residues. This chain uses TRBV30 with TRBJ1-2; 7 bases map to TRBD1. The specimen was peripheral blood, collected in the first trimester of pregnancy. This sequence was found in a female donor in good health, enrolled as a control in a pregnancy study. The CDR3 nucleotides are TGTGCCTCAGGACCACGACAGGGCACTAACTATGGCTACACCTTC. Protein: CASGPRQGTNYGYTF.